The 7 T cell receptor beta chains listed next were all sequenced from one sample in a study of a mutant IDH1 vaccine in newly diagnosed glioma. These receptors lack a known antigen. The protocol was immunoSEQ multiplex PCR, while the TCRdb copy is restricted to in-frame clones and leaves out a portion. The sample contains tens of thousands of clones, 75% to 90% of which appear only once. Time point given: week 11, during vaccination. Every single dose of the vaccine, 300 ug of mutant IDH1 20-mer peptide, came with topical imiquimod. Source: PBMCs, taken from a glioma patient whose treatment included an IDH1 peptide vaccine. These receptor sequences come from a man between 50 and 59 years old with glioma.

The chain joins TRBV6-6 to TRBJ2-7; 8 bases align to TRBD1. In germline, CDR1 is MNHNY, CDR2 SVGAGI (reference sequence). The J segment lost 6 bases and the V segment lost 6 bases, leaving 7 bases of the junction unmatched. The CDR3 contains 13 residues. The CDR3 protein is CASSLAGGGEQYF. CDR3 bases: TGTGCCAGCAGCCTTGCAGGGGGCGGCGAGCAGTACTTC.

The CDR3 nucleotides read TGTGCCAGCAGAGCAGGACAGCCGTGGGAGCAGTACTTC. Translation: CASRAGQPWEQYF. The rearrangement links TRBV2 to TRBJ2-7, with D perhaps TRBD1 (6 bases). In germline, CDR1 is SNHLY, CDR2 FYNNEI. The germline V and J ends were trimmed by 6 bases and 7 bases, with 16 bases remaining between them. This CDR3 has 13 amino acids.

The chain recombines TRBV2 with TRBJ2-4; D not certain. This CDR3 contains 14 residues. Germline V gene lookup returns CDR1 SNHLY and CDR2 FYNNEI. Trimming removed 8 bases at V and 4 bases at J, with 15 bases between. The CDR3 DNA reads TGTGCCAGCGGCGGCCTCAAGGGTAAAAACATTCAGTACTTC. Translating it yields CASGGLKGKNIQYF.

This clone was observed a few times. The chain joins TRBV19 to TRBJ1-1, with D perhaps matching TRBD1 (5 bases). CDR1 and CDR2 from the germline V gene are LNHDA and SQIVND (reference sequence). The CDR3 sequence is 13 residues long. Trimming took off 7 bases at V and 7 bases at J, with 16 bases between the two ends. The CDR3 nucleotides read TGTGCCAGTACCAACCCTGGGGGAAATGAAGCTTTCTTT. This encodes CASTNPGGNEAFF.

The V and J genes are TRBV4-1 and TRBJ2-1; 8 positions agree with TRBD2. With V trimmed by 1 base and J by 4 bases, 3 bases remained unmatched. Looked up from germline, CDR1 is MGHRA and CDR2 is YSYEKL. The CDR3 covers 15 residues. DNA for the CDR3: TGCGCCAGCAGCCAAGGGACTAGCAGATACAATGAGCAGTTCTTC. Its translation: CASSQGTSRYNEQFF.

The chain employs TRBV14 and TRBJ2-7; no reliable D call. Deletions cut 8 bases from V and 2 bases from J, with 7 bases between. This CDR3 comprises 11 residues. The germline V gene has CDR1 SGHDN and CDR2 FVKESK. CDR3 sequence: CASGRTYEQYF. For the CDR3, the DNA is TGTGCCAGCGGCAGAACCTACGAGCAGTACTTC. Full variable domain (remainder filled in from reference TRBV14 and TRBJ2-7): EAGVTQFPSHSVIEKGQTVTLRCDPISGHDNLYWYRRVMGKEIKFLLHFVKESKQDESGMPNNRFLAERTGGTYSTLKVQPAELEDSGVYFCASGRTYEQYFGPGTRLTVT.

The chain carries TRBV28 and TRBJ1-2; 7 nucleotides agree with TRBD1. V dropped 6 bases and J dropped 4; count of bases not matched to a gene: 14. Germline loops: CDR1 MDHEN, CDR2 SYDVKM. The CDR3 contains 16 residues. The CDR3 loop is CASRGTEGHRGYGYTF. The CDR3 nucleotides read TGTGCCAGCAGGGGGACAGAGGGCCACAGGGGCTATGGCTACACCTTC.